This note documents a single T cell receptor beta chain sequence. The target antigen is unknown. This record comes from a study of regulatory T cells in long-lasting Graves disease. Regarding the study as a whole: Persistent Graves' disease cases displayed lower TCR diversity than newly diagnosed ones. Persistent disease samples used TRBV28, TRBJ1-2 and TRBJ2-5 preferentially.

TCR beta libraries were built with iRepertoire HTBI primers and Arm-PCR of CDR3 regions. TCRdb reanalysed the multiplex PCR reads using MiXCR and keeps one entry per CDR3 protein. This table has under 450,000 distinct CDR3 sequences, approximately 12% appearing once. Time point specified: newly diagnosed GD, antithyroid drugs for less than 3 months. From PBMCs, RNA was extracted and then used to make the TCR library. The CDR3 spans 14 residues. Germline CDR1 reads SGHDN; CDR2 reads FVKESK. V lost 4 bases to trimming and J lost 4 bases, with 13 bases between them. This sample also belongs to another study, concerning T cells in Graves' hyperthyroidism and ophthalmopathy. That work states: Model predictions of ophthalmopathy came a median approximately 6.2 months before onset.

The chain carries TRBV14 and TRBJ1-1; the D is unclear. The receptor was derived from a young woman with Graves disease. This specimen was peripheral blood mononuclear cells (PBMCs), taken at new diagnosis, from a patient treated with antithyroid drugs. As DNA, the CDR3 is TGTGCCAGCAGCCTCCAAGCGGGAGCCACTGAAGCTTTCTTT. Protein sequence: CASSLQAGATEAFF.